A selection of T cell receptor beta chains follows, all from one sample in a study of identical twins. From the 5' RACE reads, TCRdb called clonotypes with MiXCR, one entry per CDR3 protein. Here the sample spans 690,000 or so distinct CDR3 sequences, 6.1% being singletons. Sequenced: naive T cells sorted from blood. Every receptor here comes from a man between 18 and 29 years old in good health. The CDR3 runs from the conserved cysteine through the conserved F or W. D genes are given only for firm matches. Not every row has a clone size; where given, it reads once, few, many or a size class.

clone_size j_call v_call d_call cdr3_aa cdr3_nt
many TRBJ2-2 TRBV5-1 - CASSSSEVAGELFF TGCGCCAGCAGCTCGTCTGAGGTGGCCGGGGAGCTGTTTTTT
many TRBJ2-4 TRBV29-1 TRBD2 CSVKGRVQDIQYF TGCAGCGTCAAAGGGAGGGTTCAGGACATTCAGTACTTC
- TRBJ2-7 TRBV3-1 TRBD2 CASSQDLSGGYEQYF TGTGCCAGCAGCCAAGATTTGAGCGGGGGGTACGAGCAGTACTTC
few TRBJ2-1 TRBV28 - CASSFPSTSTPYSYNEQFF TGTGCCAGCAGTTTCCCCTCAACGTCGACGCCATACTCCTACAATGAGCAGTTCTTC
few TRBJ1-5 TRBV12-3/TRBV12-4 - CASSETGSNQPQHF TGTGCCAGCAGCGAAACAGGGAGCAATCAGCCCCAGCATTTT
many TRBJ2-3 TRBV7-9 TRBD2 CASSFRLAGGTDTQYF TGTGCCAGCAGCTTTAGACTAGCGGGAGGCACAGATACGCAGTATTTT
few TRBJ2-1 TRBV25-1 TRBD2 CASSESGSGRAVSGYYNEQFF TGTGCCAGCAGTGAATCGGGAAGCGGGAGGGCCGTCAGCGGCTACTACAATGAGCAGTTCTTC
- TRBJ2-3 TRBV7-2 - CASSLVGGAIDTQYF TGTGCCAGCAGCTTAGTGGGGGGGGCAATCGATACGCAGTATTTT
many TRBJ2-1 TRBV20-1 - CSAQRATGPYNEQFF TGCAGCGCCCAAAGGGCCACGGGGCCCTACAATGAGCAGTTCTTC
many TRBJ1-4 TRBV15 - CATSGGGSGEKLFF TGTGCCACCAGCGGCGGGGGATCCGGTGAAAAACTGTTTTTT
many TRBJ2-7 TRBV10-3 TRBD2 CAISPNLLADYEQYF TGTGCCATCAGCCCTAACCTTCTAGCGGACTACGAGCAGTACTTC
many TRBJ2-7 TRBV5-1 TRBD1 CASSFRVGQGTYEQYF TGCGCCAGCAGCTTTCGGGTAGGACAGGGGACCTACGAGCAGTACTTC
many TRBJ2-1 TRBV5-6 TRBD2 CASSYSGNSYNEQFF TGTGCCAGCAGTTATAGCGGGAACTCCTACAATGAGCAGTTCTTC
few TRBJ2-1 TRBV5-1 - CASSLDPVTEQFF TGCGCCAGCAGCTTGGACCCGGTTACTGAGCAGTTCTTC
many TRBJ1-2 TRBV29-1 - CSVSYRDGYTF TGCAGCGTATCTTACAGAGATGGCTACACCTTC
few TRBJ1-1 TRBV6-1 - CASSRGSGVWAFF TGTGCCAGCAGCAGGGGCTCCGGGGTATGGGCTTTCTTT
many TRBJ2-2 TRBV6-5 TRBD2 CASTSLAVNTGELFF TGTGCCAGCACTTCTCTAGCGGTGAACACCGGGGAGCTGTTTTTT
many TRBJ1-2 TRBV4-3 - CASSQEVSLGREGYGYTF TGCGCCAGCAGCCAAGAAGTGTCGTTGGGCAGGGAAGGGTATGGCTACACCTTC
- TRBJ1-1 TRBV10-3 - CASTGGARPTEAFF TGTGCCAGCACGGGGGGGGCGCGCCCCACTGAAGCTTTCTTT
many TRBJ2-7 TRBV5-1 TRBD1 CASSVQGQGYEQYF TGCGCCAGCAGTGTCCAGGGACAGGGCTACGAGCAGTACTTC
- TRBJ1-3 TRBV12-3/TRBV12-4 - CASSFPPQGSGNTIYF TGTGCCAGCAGTTTTCCTCCACAGGGATCTGGAAACACCATATATTTT
- TRBJ1-5 TRBV4-1 - CASSQGRRDSNQPQHF TGCGCCAGCAGCCAAGGCCGACGGGATAGCAATCAGCCCCAGCATTTT
- TRBJ1-1 TRBV19 - CASSNPGENTEAFF TGTGCCAGTAGTAACCCAGGGGAGAACACTGAAGCTTTCTTT
few TRBJ2-3 TRBV14 - CASSHKDTQYF TGTGCCAGCAGCCATAAGGATACGCAGTATTTT
many TRBJ2-1 TRBV12-5 TRBD2 CASGLGTSGRDEQFF TGTGCTAGTGGACTCGGGACTAGCGGGAGGGATGAGCAGTTCTTC
few TRBJ2-1 TRBV11-3 - CASKTGVTYNEQFF TGTGCCAGCAAAACCGGAGTAACCTACAATGAGCAGTTCTTC
many TRBJ1-1 TRBV10-3 - CAISGGRMNTEAFF TGTGCCATCAGTGGTGGACGGATGAACACTGAAGCTTTCTTT
many TRBJ2-2 TRBV27 TRBD2 CASSSGLAGYGELFF TGTGCCAGCAGTTCGGGACTAGCGGGTTATGGGGAGCTGTTTTTT
many TRBJ2-3 TRBV5-1 TRBD2 CASRPLAGGPDTQYF TGCGCCAGCAGACCTCTAGCGGGAGGGCCAGATACGCAGTATTTT
many TRBJ1-3 TRBV12-3/TRBV12-4 - CASHYGFGNTIYF TGTGCCAGCCATTATGGGTTTGGAAACACCATATATTTT
few TRBJ2-1 TRBV4-1 TRBD2 CASSQDRAGGEQFF TGCGCCAGCAGCCAAGATCGCGCGGGGGGCGAGCAGTTCTTC
many TRBJ2-3 TRBV9 TRBD1 CASSVGTGRPDTQYF TGTGCCAGCAGCGTTGGGACAGGGAGGCCAGATACGCAGTATTTT
- TRBJ1-2 TRBV5-1 - CASSPEPYGYTF TGCGCCAGCAGCCCAGAACCATATGGCTACACCTTC
many TRBJ1-4 TRBV5-1 - CASSLAQESGSLDGLFF TGCGCCAGCAGCTTGGCCCAGGAGAGTGGCAGTCTAGATGGACTGTTTTTT
few TRBJ2-6 TRBV29-1 TRBD1 CSVETGGVGANVLTF TGCAGCGTTGAAACAGGGGGCGTTGGGGCCAACGTCCTGACTTTC
many TRBJ1-5 TRBV5-1 TRBD1 CASKLRDRGQSGNQPQHF TGCGCCAGCAAACTACGGGACAGGGGGCAAAGTGGGAATCAGCCCCAGCATTTT
- TRBJ2-1 TRBV5-1 TRBD2 CASSPQAGGNNEQFF TGCGCCAGCAGCCCTCAGGCGGGAGGGAACAATGAGCAGTTCTTC
- TRBJ2-3 TRBV20-1 TRBD2 CSASQRTSGSTDTQYF TGCAGTGCTAGTCAACGGACTAGCGGTAGCACAGATACGCAGTATTTT
few TRBJ1-1 TRBV7-2 - CASSLGVAGTNTEAFF TGTGCCAGCAGCTTAGGGGTGGCCGGAACGAACACTGAAGCTTTCTTT
many TRBJ2-3 TRBV12-3/TRBV12-4 - CASRVMGTKSTDTQYF TGTGCCAGCAGGGTTATGGGGACAAAGAGCACAGATACGCAGTATTTT
- TRBJ2-2 TRBV7-6 TRBD1 CASSLAVSGGTGELFF TGTGCCAGCAGCTTAGCTGTGTCAGGGGGCACCGGGGAGCTGTTTTTT
- TRBJ1-5 TRBV5-5 - CASSLEVGRGYPQHF TGTGCCAGCAGCTTGGAGGTCGGCAGGGGATACCCCCAGCATTTT
few TRBJ1-1 TRBV4-1 - CASSQEGQLNTEAFF TGCGCCAGCAGCCAAGAGGGACAACTAAACACTGAAGCTTTCTTT
many TRBJ1-5 TRBV24-1 - CATSDLGLAKPQHF TGTGCCACCAGTGATTTGGGGTTGGCGAAGCCCCAGCATTTT
many TRBJ2-2 TRBV7-2 TRBD2 CASSWGSGSTGELFF TGTGCCAGCAGCTGGGGTAGCGGGTCCACCGGGGAGCTGTTTTTT
few TRBJ1-6 TRBV12-3/TRBV12-4 TRBD1 CASRHGQGAGSPLHF TGTGCCAGCAGACACGGACAGGGGGCGGGCTCACCCCTCCACTTT
many TRBJ1-3 TRBV12-3/TRBV12-4 - CASSPTGTGNTIYF TGTGCCAGCAGTCCCACAGGGACTGGAAACACCATATATTTT
few TRBJ2-2 TRBV29-1 TRBD1 CSVVDRAGTGELFF TGCAGCGTTGTCGACAGGGCTGGCACCGGGGAGCTGTTTTTT
many TRBJ2-1 TRBV28 - CASSLPRSSSYNEQFF TGTGCCAGCAGTCTACCCAGGTCGAGCTCCTACAATGAGCAGTTCTTC
many TRBJ2-4 TRBV7-6 - CASSLGPGISLAKNIQYF TGTGCCAGCAGCTTAGGCCCAGGGATAAGCCTAGCCAAAAACATTCAGTACTTC